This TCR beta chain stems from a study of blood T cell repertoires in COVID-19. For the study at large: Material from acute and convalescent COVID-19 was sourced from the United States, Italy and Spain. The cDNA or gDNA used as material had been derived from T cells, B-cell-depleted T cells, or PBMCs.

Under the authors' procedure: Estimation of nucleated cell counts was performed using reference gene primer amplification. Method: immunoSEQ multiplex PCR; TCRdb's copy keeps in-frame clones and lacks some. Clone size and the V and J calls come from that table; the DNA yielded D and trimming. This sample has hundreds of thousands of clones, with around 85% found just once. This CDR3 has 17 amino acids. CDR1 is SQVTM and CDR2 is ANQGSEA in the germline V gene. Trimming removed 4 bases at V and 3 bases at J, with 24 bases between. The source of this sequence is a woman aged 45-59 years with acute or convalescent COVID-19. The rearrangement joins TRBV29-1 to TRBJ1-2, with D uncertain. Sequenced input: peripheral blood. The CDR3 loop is CSVGGGVEGALDYGYTF. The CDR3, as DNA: TGCAGCGTTGGGGGAGGTGTGGAGGGAGCCTTGGACTATGGCTACACCTTC.